The clone carrying this T cell receptor (beta chain) has a count of ten or more. Its antigen is currently unknown. Synthesis of cDNA was performed by 5'RACE using 10-nucleotide random UMIs. TCRdb re-called the 5' RACE reads with MiXCR, one entry per CDR3 protein. The repertoire consists of tens of thousands of distinct CDR3 sequences, with approximately 4.5% occurring once and the leading ten covering just over 5.5%. The CDR3 sequence is 11 residues long. The V gene lost 8 bases and the J gene lost 4 bases, with 11 bases spanning the gap. CDR1 SQVTM and CDR2 ANQGSEA come from the germline V gene. This entry belongs to a study of neurological immune-mediated disorders. Study-level findings and limits: The study found no CDR3 amino acid sequences shared by expanded clones across subjects, suggesting private repertoires in all groups.

The sequenced sample consisted of PBMCs. The receptor's source is a woman in her sixties with multiple sclerosis. The gene calls are TRBV29-1 and TRBJ1-1; D is uncertain. Here the CDR3 reads CSSSVGTEAFF. The CDR3 DNA sequence: TGCAGCTCCTCGGTAGGCACTGAAGCTTTCTTT.